This T cell receptor beta chain emerged from a study of cytomegalovirus exposure and HLA in healthy donors. The PCR ran on 60 Vbeta and 13 Jbeta primers. The protocol was immunoSEQ multiplex PCR, while the TCRdb copy is restricted to in-frame clones and leaves out a portion. The sample has fewer than 45,000 clones. V lost 4 bases to trimming and J lost 6 bases, with 7 bases between them. There are 10 residues in the CDR3. Per germline, CDR1 SQVTM and CDR2 ANQGSEA. All the people who gave samples were healthy bone marrow donors. Sequenced material: PBMCs. This clonotype was obtained from a woman in her twenties or thirties in good health and CMV-seronegative. The V call is TRBV29-1, the J call TRBJ2-7; D ambiguous. CDR3 DNA sequence: TGCAGCGTTGGCCACAGCGAGCAGTACTTC. Residues: CSVGHSEQYF.